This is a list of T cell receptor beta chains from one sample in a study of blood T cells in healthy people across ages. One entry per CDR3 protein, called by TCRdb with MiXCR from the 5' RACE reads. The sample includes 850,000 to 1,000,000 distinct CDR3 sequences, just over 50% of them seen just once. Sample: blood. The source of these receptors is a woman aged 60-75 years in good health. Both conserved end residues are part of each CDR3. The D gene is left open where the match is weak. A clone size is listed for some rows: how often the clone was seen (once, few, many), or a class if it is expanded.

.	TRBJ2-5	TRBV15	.	TGTGCCACCAGACTAAGGGCAGGGGTGTCGGAGACCCAGTACTTC	CATRLRAGVSETQYF
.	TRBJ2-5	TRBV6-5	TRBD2	TGTGCCAGCAGTATACTAGCGGGAGGTAGTGAGACCCAGTACTTC	CASSILAGGSETQYF
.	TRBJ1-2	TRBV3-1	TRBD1	TGTGCCAGCCAAGACAGGGACTATGGCTACACCTTC	CASQDRDYGYTF
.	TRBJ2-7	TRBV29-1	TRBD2	TGCAGCGTAGGCCCTAGCGGGAGGGCCTCGGACGAGCAGTACTTC	CSVGPSGRASDEQYF
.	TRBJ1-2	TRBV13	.	TGTGCCAGCAGCTTGAACGACAGGTGGAAAGGCTACACCTTC	CASSLNDRWKGYTF
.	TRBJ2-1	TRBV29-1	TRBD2	TGCAGCGTTCCTAGCGGGAGGATGAATGAGCAGTTCTTC	CSVPSGRMNEQFF
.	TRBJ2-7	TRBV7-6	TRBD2	TGTGCCAGCAGCTCCGGGAAGGGAGGGGCCCCCTCCTACGAGCAGTACTTC	CASSSGKGGAPSYEQYF
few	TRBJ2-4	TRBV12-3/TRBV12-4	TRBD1	TGTGCCAGCACCTTAGGGACAGGAACCAAAAACATTCAGTACTTC	CASTLGTGTKNIQYF
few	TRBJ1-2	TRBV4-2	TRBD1	TGTGCCAGCAGCCAGACGGACAGGGGCGACTATGGCTACACCTTC	CASSQTDRGDYGYTF
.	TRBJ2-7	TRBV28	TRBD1	TGTGCCAGCAGGGAGGACAGGGGAAGCGAGCAGTACTTC	CASREDRGSEQYF
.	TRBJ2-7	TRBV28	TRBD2	TGTGCCAGCAGTCCAGGGGGGGGACTAGCGATCTACGAGCAGTACTTC	CASSPGGGLAIYEQYF
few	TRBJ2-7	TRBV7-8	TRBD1	TGTGCCAGCAGCTTAACCCCTCGACAGGGGCTAAAGACCTACGAGCAGTACTTC	CASSLTPRQGLKTYEQYF
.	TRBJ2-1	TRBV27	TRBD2	TGTGCCAGCACCGTAGCGGGACGCTACAATGAGCAGTTCTTC	CASTVAGRYNEQFF
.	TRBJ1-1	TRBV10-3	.	TGTGCCATCACCAAAAATTCGGACGTAGCGGAAGCTTTCTTT	CAITKNSDVAEAFF
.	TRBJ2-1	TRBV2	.	TGTGCCAGCAGTGAGCAGGACCCCGATTACAATGAGCAGTTCTTC	CASSEQDPDYNEQFF
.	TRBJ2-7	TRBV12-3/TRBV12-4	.	TGTGCCAGCAGTTTTGGGACCCAATACGAGCAGTACTTC	CASSFGTQYEQYF
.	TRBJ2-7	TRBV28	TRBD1	TGTGCCAGCAGTTTAACCCCGGGACAGGGGGTCGACGAGCAGTACTTC	CASSLTPGQGVDEQYF
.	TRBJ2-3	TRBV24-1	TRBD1	TGTGCCACCGGAGGACAGGGGGTCACAGATACGCAGTATTTT	CATGGQGVTDTQYF
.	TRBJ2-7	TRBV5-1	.	TGCGCCAGCAGCTCGGCTAGCCCATACAATGAGCAGTACTTC	CASSSASPYNEQYF
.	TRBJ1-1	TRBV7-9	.	TGTGCCAGCAGCTTAGGGACGTCCACTGAAGCTTTCTTT	CASSLGTSTEAFF
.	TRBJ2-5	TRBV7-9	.	TGTGCCAGCAGCTTAGATGTGACCCAAGAGACCCAGTACTTC	CASSLDVTQETQYF
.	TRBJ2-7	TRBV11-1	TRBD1	TGTGCCAGCAGCAACCCGAAGTGGACAGGGCTCGGATACGAGCAGTACTTC	CASSNPKWTGLGYEQYF
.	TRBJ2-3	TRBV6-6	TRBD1	TGTGCCAGCAGGCCGGGACAGGGGCAGGATACGCAGTATTTT	CASRPGQGQDTQYF
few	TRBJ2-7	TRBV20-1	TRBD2	TGCAGTGCTAGAGATCAGGCTAGCGGGAGGGCTAAGGGCGAGCAGTACTTC	CSARDQASGRAKGEQYF
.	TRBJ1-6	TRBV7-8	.	TGTGCCAGCAGCTTAGTTACAGCACTGAATAATTCACCCCTCCACTTT	CASSLVTALNNSPLHF
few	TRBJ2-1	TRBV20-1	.	TGCAGTGCCCACTCAAGGGGGGGCCGCGCCTACAATGAGCAGTTCTTC	CSAHSRGGRAYNEQFF
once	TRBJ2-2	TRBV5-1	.	TGCGCCAGCAGCTTGGAAGGGTACGGGGAGCTGTTTTTT	CASSLEGYGELFF
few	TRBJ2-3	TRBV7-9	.	TGTGCCAGCGAAAGGTTATACTCGCCGGATACGCAGTATTTT	CASERLYSPDTQYF
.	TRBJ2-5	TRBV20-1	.	TGCAGTGCTGGTAGAGGTGGAGAGACCCAGTACTTC	CSAGRGGETQYF
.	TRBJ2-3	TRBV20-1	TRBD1	TGCAGTGCTCCCAGGGGGACCTTCACAGATACGCAGTATTTT	CSAPRGTFTDTQYF